The 13 T cell receptor beta chains below come from one sample, sequenced in a study of cytotoxic CD8 clonotypes in ibrutinib-treated CLL. Some clones are missing from TCRdb's copy, which holds only in-frame ones; the method was immunoSEQ multiplex PCR. In the table there are about 200,000 clones, roughly three quarters of which are singletons. Here the sequenced sample was PBMCs, taken after 12 months of ibrutinib treatment. These TCRs come from a human donor with chronic lymphocytic leukemia.

The chain has TRBV9 and TRBJ2-2; D perhaps matches TRBD1 (6 bases). Trimming stripped 6 bases from V and 1 base from J, with 16 bases between. This CDR3 contains 16 residues. In germline, CDR1 is SGDLS, CDR2 YYNGEE. The CDR3 protein is CASKLDSELNTGELFF. In DNA, the CDR3 is TGTGCCAGCAAGTTGGACAGCGAGTTGAACACCGGGGAGCTGTTTTTT.

The chain employs TRBV6-6 and TRBJ1-2; TRBD1 is a possible D gene (5 bases). CDR3 length: 12 residues. Looked up from germline, CDR1 is MNHNY and CDR2 is SVGAGI (reference sequence). V lost 6 bases to trimming and J lost 4 bases, with 9 bases between them. CDR3 nucleotides: TGTGCCAGCAGCCCCGACAGCTATGGCTACACCTTC. This codes for CASSPDSYGYTF.

The V and J genes are TRBV4-2 and TRBJ1-2; 7 bases are a match to TRBD1. The CDR3 sequence is 17 residues long. Germline CDR1 LGHNA, CDR2 YNFKEQ. With 1 base clipped from V and 4 bases from J, the junction kept 12 bases outside the gene matches. The CDR3: CASSQAGEGRGGYGYTF. The CDR3 DNA follows: TGTGCCAGCAGCCAAGCCGGGGAGGGCAGGGGGGGCTATGGCTACACCTTC.

The chain uses TRBV4-1 and TRBJ2-7, with D maybe TRBD1 (5 bases). There are 15 residues in the CDR3. Trimming pared 3 bases from V and 4 bases from J, leaving 16 bases between. Germline CDR1 and CDR2: MGHRA and YSYEKL. In DNA form, the CDR3 reads TGCGCCAGCAGCCATGGACACCGAGATGGTTACGAGCAGTACTTC. Translating it yields CASSHGHRDGYEQYF.

V gene TRBV9 combines with J gene TRBJ2-3; 9 bases map to TRBD1. V was clipped by 4 bases and J by 4 bases; unmatched bases: 10. This CDR3 is built from 16 residues. CDR1 and CDR2 (germline): SGDLS, YYNGEE. Here the CDR3 reads CASSQERGQGADTQYF. The CDR3 coding sequence is TGTGCCAGCAGCCAGGAAAGGGGACAGGGTGCAGATACGCAGTATTTT.

The V and J genes are TRBV27 and TRBJ2-2, with 9 bases identical to TRBD1. Germline trimming cut 3 bases from V and 4 bases from J; bases unmatched to any gene: 3. This CDR3 region has 15 residues. Germline-derived CDR1 and CDR2 are MNHEY and SMNVEV (reference sequence). The CDR3 loop reads CASSLGTGTTGELFF. The DNA of the CDR3 is TGTGCCAGCAGTTTGGGGACAGGGACCACCGGGGAGCTGTTTTTT.

The chain has TRBV6-5 and TRBJ2-6; maybe TRBD2 (5 bases). The CDR3 length is 15 residues. Germline V gene data show CDR1 as MNHEY and CDR2 as SVGAGI. Trimming pared 6 bases from V and 1 base from J, leaving 10 bases between. CDR3 sequence: CASSLTRSGANVLTF. DNA of the CDR3: TGTGCCAGCAGCCTCACTAGGTCTGGGGCCAACGTCCTGACTTTC.

This clone appeared once. The V call is TRBV2, the J call TRBJ2-7; TRBD2 agrees at 11 bases. The trim removed 6 bases at V and 2 bases at J, leaving 12 bases unmatched. Germline CDR1 SNHLY, CDR2 FYNNEI. The CDR3 consists of 17 residues. The CDR3 here is CASRSSASGGITYEQYF. In nucleotides, the CDR3 is TGTGCCAGCAGAAGTTCGGCTAGCGGGGGGATAACCTACGAGCAGTACTTC.

The chain carries TRBV28 and TRBJ1-4, with D possibly matching TRBD1 (5 bases). The germline V gene encodes CDR1 MDHEN and CDR2 SYDVKM. V lost 6 bases, J lost 4 bases, and 12 bases lay in between. The CDR3 loop spans 14 amino acids. CDR3: CASRGGDFNEKLFF. The CDR3 DNA is TGTGCCAGCAGGGGAGGGGATTTTAATGAAAAACTGTTTTTT.

V is TRBV28 and J is TRBJ1-5, with 8 bases that match TRBD1. Per germline, CDR1 MDHEN and CDR2 SYDVKM. Trimming took 7 bases from V and 0 from J; bases not matched to a gene: 8. CDR3 size: 16 residues. The CDR3 region is CASKGQGIYSNQPQHF. CDR3 DNA sequence: TGTGCCAGCAAAGGACAGGGCATCTATAGCAATCAGCCCCAGCATTTT.

The CDR3 protein is CASSERQGLFSYEQYF. The CDR3 nucleotides read TGTGCCAGCAGTGAACGGCAGGGCCTTTTCTCCTACGAGCAGTACTTC. V usage is TRBV6-1 and J usage is TRBJ2-5; TRBD1 might be the D (5 bases). The J call is in doubt because the DNA end fits TRBJ2-7 better. The CDR3 has 16 amino acids. Germline lookup yields CDR1 MNHNS and CDR2 SASEGT.

This chain links TRBV7-5 with TRBJ1-3; the D call TRBD1 from the table was never checked on the DNA. TRBV7-5 is noted as a pseudogene. The CDR3 consists of 18 residues. CDR3: CARSLGQPPKLWKHGIYF. The CDR3 nucleotides read TGTGCCAGAAGCTTAGGACAGCCTCCCAAGCTCTGGAAACATGGCATATATTTT.

V is TRBV18 and J is TRBJ2-7; a possible D gene is TRBD2 (5 bases). Germline values: CDR1 KGHSH, CDR2 LQKENI. Trimming removed 3 bases from V and 3 bases from J, with 12 bases in between. CDR3 length: 14 residues. CDR3 sequence (DNA): TGTGCCAGCTCACCTGAGGCGGGCTTCTACGAGCAGTACTTC. Protein product: CASSPEAGFYEQYF.